This T cell receptor beta chain was identified in a study of regulatory T cells in long-lasting Graves disease (dated by TCRdb to about 2021). At the level of the whole study: To count as having persistent Graves' disease, a patient had to have received antithyroid drug treatment for over 5 years with TSH receptor autoantibodies remaining persistently positive. In the clinical cohort, patients with persistent Graves' disease had used antithyroid drugs for an average of about 9.4 years. The study was registered as a clinical trial and conducted in China. TCR sequencing covered some 13 persistent and some 20 newly diagnosed Graves' disease patients, approximately 33 samples in total. Persistent Graves' disease patients were compared with newly diagnosed Graves' disease patients by peripheral blood TCR sequencing and RNA sequencing.

General conclusions and limits of the study: TRBV28, TRBJ1-2 and TRBJ2-5 were preferentially used in persistent disease, while TRBV20-1 and TRBJ2-1 were favored in newly diagnosed disease. Compared with newly diagnosed patients, patients with persistent Graves' disease had lower TCR Shannon entropy and fewer highly expanded clones, which suggests clonal expansion. Because the primary lesion, thyroid tissue, could not be accessed, the study looked at peripheral blood alone. The authors noted that the small sample size was a limitation that may lower accuracy. More public clonotypes were shared among persistent patients (under 3,000) than among newly diagnosed patients (approximately 930). Only the TCR beta chain was sequenced and analyzed.

The label giving this sample's time point can be read as: persistent/refractory GD, antithyroid drugs over 5 years with positive TRAb. RNA was extracted from PBMCs in TRIzol for both TCR sequencing and RNA sequencing. The diagnosis of Graves' disease followed American Thyroid Association guidelines. The patients came from an endocrinology department in Xi'an, China. From each patient, about 8.9 milliliters of peripheral blood was collected into an EDTA anticoagulant tube. Ficoll Paque Plus density gradient separation was used to isolate PBMCs, and no further T cell sorting was done. An Agilent 2100 Bioanalyzer and agarose gel were used to assess RNA quality, and a NanoDrop 2000 was used to measure RNA concentration. This clonotype was counted at least ten times. This clone's antigen is unknown. Within one base of it there is no much larger clone, and no base qualities were kept. CDR1 MDHEN and CDR2 SYDVKM are derived from the germline V gene. V is reduced by 3 bases and J by 3 bases, leaving a spacing of 8 bases between them. Including cysteine and phenylalanine, the CDR3 has 13 amino acids. Here the CDR3 DNA is all that survives: 39 bases in frame from base 1.

Library method: multiplex PCR. The sample was run on an Illumina HiSeq 4000. To build TCR beta libraries, CDR3 regions were amplified by Arm-PCR using iRepertoire HTBI primers. Before sequencing, the PCR products underwent gel purification. As for how the authors treated the data: Across samples, approximately 68 TRBV and 13 to 15 TRBJ segments were identified and used for gene usage analysis of CDR3 amino acid clonotypes. COPE and FqMerger were used to merge filtered high-quality paired reads into contigs. BLAST was used to align contigs to IMGT TRBV, TRBD and TRBJ reference genes, with CDR3 defined following IMGT. Any clonotype with a frequency above 0.1% was counted as a highly expanded clone. Shannon entropy was used to measure repertoire diversity, and the Gini coefficient was used to measure V-J evenness. A clonotype found in more than one individual was treated as public. The public reads were quality trimmed at Q25 with fastp and then assembled into clones with MiXCR by TCRdb, keeping productive beta chains. For every CDR3 protein sequence, its rows merge into one entry that carries the most common genes and DNA. What appears here as the V and J calls and clone size reflects TCRdb's work, not the paper's. For this sample there are about 460,000 distinct CDR3 sequences; about 20% appear just once. In total, the top ten clones hold around 14% of the sample.

The chain joins TRBV28 to TRBJ1-2; TRBD1 is a possible D gene, resting on 5 matching bases. The source material was peripheral blood mononuclear cells (PBMCs), sampled when the disease was refractory, from a patient treated with antithyroid drugs. The clonotype originates from a female donor with Graves disease. The CDR3 region reads CASSFGQDYGYTF. The sequenced DNA is TGTGCCAGCAGTTTCGGACAAGACTATGGCTACACCTTC.